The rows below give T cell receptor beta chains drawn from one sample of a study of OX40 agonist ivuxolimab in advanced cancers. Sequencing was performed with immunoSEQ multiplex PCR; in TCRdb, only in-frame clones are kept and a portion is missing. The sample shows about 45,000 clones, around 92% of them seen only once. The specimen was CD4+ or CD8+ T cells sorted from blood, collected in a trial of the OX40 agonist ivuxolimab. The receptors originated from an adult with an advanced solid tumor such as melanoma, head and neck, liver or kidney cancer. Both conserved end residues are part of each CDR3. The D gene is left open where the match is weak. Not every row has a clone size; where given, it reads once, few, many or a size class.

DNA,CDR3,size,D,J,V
TGTGCCAGCAGTTACAGACCTAGCGGGGGGACCGGGGAGCTGTTTTTT,CASSYRPSGGTGELFF,once,TRBD2,TRBJ2-2,TRBV7-7
TGCAGCGTTGACTGGGGATACGAGCAGTACTTC,CSVDWGYEQYF,.,.,TRBJ2-7,TRBV29-1
TGTGCCAGCACCGGTGAGGGTAGTCAAGATACGCAGTATTTT,CASTGEGSQDTQYF,few,.,TRBJ2-3,TRBV7-8
TGTGCCAGCAGCAACACTAGCGGGGGGCCCGGCCACGGCACAAATACGCAGTATTTT,CASSNTSGGPGHGTNTQYF,.,TRBD2,TRBJ2-3,TRBV13
TGTGCCAGCAGCGGGCGAGGGGAACATCGAGGCTACACCTTC,CASSGRGEHRGYTF,.,.,TRBJ1-2,TRBV9
TGTGCCAGCAGAACTACAGGGGGCCGGGAAAAACTGTTTTTT,CASRTTGGREKLFF,.,TRBD1,TRBJ1-4,TRBV5-5
TGTGCCAGCAGCGCGTGGGGGAGGTATACAGATACGCAGTATTTT,CASSAWGRYTDTQYF,.,.,TRBJ2-3,TRBV9
TGTGCCAGCAGTACCCCTCTGCAGGCCTATGGCTACACCTTC,CASSTPLQAYGYTF,.,.,TRBJ1-2,TRBV6-6
TGTGCCAGCAGCCGGACGGGAGGATACAATGAGCAGTTCTTC,CASSRTGGYNEQFF,.,TRBD2,TRBJ2-1,TRBV14
TGTGCCAGCAGTGGACAGGGAAGCCGGGGCTACACCTTC,CASSGQGSRGYTF,.,TRBD1,TRBJ1-2,TRBV2
TGTGCCAGCAGCGTAGCTTTGGGGACTAGCGGGGCAGATACGCAGTATTTT,CASSVALGTSGADTQYF,.,TRBD2,TRBJ2-3,TRBV9
TGTGCCTGGGACGGGGTGCTTGGCACAGATACGCAGTATTTT,CAWDGVLGTDTQYF,.,.,TRBJ2-3,TRBV30
TGTGCCAGCCAGAATCCCCGCGGGGAGCTGTTTTTT,CASQNPRGELFF,.,.,TRBJ2-2,TRBV25-1
TGTGCCAGCAACAAGAGGGGGGGAGACGAGCAGTACTTC,CASNKRGGDEQYF,.,.,TRBJ2-7,TRBV13
TGTGCCAGCAGCCCCTGGACTAGCGGGACGAAGGAGCAGTTCTTC,CASSPWTSGTKEQFF,.,TRBD2,TRBJ2-1,TRBV6-1
TGCGCCAGCAGCGCCGGTGGGACTAGCGCTACAGATACGCAGTATTTT,CASSAGGTSATDTQYF,.,TRBD2,TRBJ2-3,TRBV4-1
TGTGCCAGCAGCTTTAGAGCAGGGACTAATGAAAAACTGTTTTTT,CASSFRAGTNEKLFF,.,.,TRBJ1-4,TRBV7-9
TGCGCCAGCAGCTTGTCTGGCAGTGGGAGCGAGCAGTACTTC,CASSLSGSGSEQYF,.,.,TRBJ2-7,TRBV5-1
TGTGCCAGCTCCGCCCGACAGGGTAGGATGGTGGACACTGAAGCTTTCTTT,CASSARQGRMVDTEAFF,.,TRBD1,TRBJ1-1,TRBV27
TGTGCCAGCAGCTTAGGGGGAGAAGAGATGGAAGCTTTCTTT,CASSLGGEEMEAFF,once,.,TRBJ1-1,TRBV13
TGTGCCAGCAGTGTGACTAGCGGGGAGAGCGGCTACGAGCAGTACTTC,CASSVTSGESGYEQYF,.,TRBD2,TRBJ2-7,TRBV6-1
TGTGCCAGCAGCCCCAGGACTTACGACTACGAGCAGTACTTC,CASSPRTYDYEQYF,once,.,TRBJ2-7,TRBV7-2
TGTGCCAGAACAAATACTCACCCCTACGAGCAGTACTTC,CARTNTHPYEQYF,.,.,TRBJ2-7,TRBV6-4
TGTGCCAGCAGTGAGTTCCCAGTTTCATCCGGAAACACCATATATTTT,CASSEFPVSSGNTIYF,.,.,TRBJ1-3,TRBV25-1
TGTGCCAGCAGCAAAGGAGAGACGGGGACCTCCTACGAGCAGTACTTC,CASSKGETGTSYEQYF,once,.,TRBJ2-7,TRBV21-1
TGCGCCAGCAGCCAAGTACTGAGGGATCGTAATGAAAAACTGTTTTTT,CASSQVLRDRNEKLFF,.,.,TRBJ1-4,TRBV4-1
TGTGCCAGCACCCATGGAGGGCACCTCCACTTT,CASTHGGHLHF,few,.,TRBJ1-6,TRBV27